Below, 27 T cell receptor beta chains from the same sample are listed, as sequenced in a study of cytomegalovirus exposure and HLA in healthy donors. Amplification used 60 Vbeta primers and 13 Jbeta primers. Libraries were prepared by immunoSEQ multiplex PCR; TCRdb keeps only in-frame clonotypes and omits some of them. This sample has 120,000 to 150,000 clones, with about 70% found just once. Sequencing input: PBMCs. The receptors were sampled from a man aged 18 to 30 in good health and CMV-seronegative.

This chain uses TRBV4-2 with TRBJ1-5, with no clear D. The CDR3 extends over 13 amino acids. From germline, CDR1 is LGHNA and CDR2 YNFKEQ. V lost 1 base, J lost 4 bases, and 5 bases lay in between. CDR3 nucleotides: TGTGCCAGCAGCCAAGGTCCTAATCAGCCCCAGCATTTT. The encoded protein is CASSQGPNQPQHF.

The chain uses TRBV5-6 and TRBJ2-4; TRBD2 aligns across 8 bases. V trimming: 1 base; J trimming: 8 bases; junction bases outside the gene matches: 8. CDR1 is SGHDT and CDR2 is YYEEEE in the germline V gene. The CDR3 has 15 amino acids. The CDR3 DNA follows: TGTGCCAGCAGCTTGATTGCGGGACTAGGGGACATTCAGTACTTC. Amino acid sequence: CASSLIAGLGDIQYF.

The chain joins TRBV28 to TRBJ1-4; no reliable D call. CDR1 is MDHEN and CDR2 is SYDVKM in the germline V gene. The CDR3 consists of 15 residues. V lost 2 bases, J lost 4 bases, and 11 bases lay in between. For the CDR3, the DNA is TGTGCCAGCAGTTTAGGAGGAACCCTTAATGAAAAACTGTTTTTT. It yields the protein CASSLGGTLNEKLFF.

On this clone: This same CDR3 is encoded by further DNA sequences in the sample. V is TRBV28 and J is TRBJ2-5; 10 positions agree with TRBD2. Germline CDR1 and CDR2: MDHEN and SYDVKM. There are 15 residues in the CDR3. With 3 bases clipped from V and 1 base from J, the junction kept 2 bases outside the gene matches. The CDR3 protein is CASSFSSGGQETQYF. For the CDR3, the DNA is TGTGCCAGCAGTTTCTCTAGCGGGGGCCAAGAGACCCAGTACTTC.

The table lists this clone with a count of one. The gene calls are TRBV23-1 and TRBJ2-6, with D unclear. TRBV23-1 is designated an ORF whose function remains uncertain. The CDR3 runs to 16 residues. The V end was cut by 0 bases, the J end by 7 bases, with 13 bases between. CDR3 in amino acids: CASSQSARLGANVLTF. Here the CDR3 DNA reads TGCGCCAGCAGTCAATCAGCCAGGCTTGGCGCCAACGTCCTGACTTTC.

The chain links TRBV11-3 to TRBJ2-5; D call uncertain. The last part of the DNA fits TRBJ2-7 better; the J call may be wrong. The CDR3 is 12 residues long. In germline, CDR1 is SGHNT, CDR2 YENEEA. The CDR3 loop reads CASSLVYYEQYF. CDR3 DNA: TGTGCCAGCAGCTTAGTTTACTACGAGCAGTACTTC.

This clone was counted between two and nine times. In DNA, the CDR3 is TGTGCCAGCTCACTCAATAAAGGACAGGGAAAAACTGAAGCTTTCTTT. Amino acid sequence: CASSLNKGQGKTEAFF. The rearrangement links TRBV18 to TRBJ1-1, with 8 bases fitting TRBD1. CDR3 length equals 16 residues. Trimming removed 4 bases from V and 5 bases from J; junction bases left unmatched: 12. Germline CDR1 and CDR2: KGHSH and LQKENI.

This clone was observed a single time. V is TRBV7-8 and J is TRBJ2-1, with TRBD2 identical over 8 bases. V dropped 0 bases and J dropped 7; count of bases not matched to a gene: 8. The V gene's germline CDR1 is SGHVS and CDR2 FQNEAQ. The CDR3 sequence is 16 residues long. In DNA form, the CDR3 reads TGTGCCAGCAGCTTAGCCCGGGGGGGCCCTTTTAATGAGCAGTTCTTC. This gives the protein CASSLARGGPFNEQFF.

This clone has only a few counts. This CDR3 reads CASSGVADTEAFF. Here the CDR3 DNA reads TGTGCCAGCAGTGGAGTTGCGGACACTGAAGCTTTCTTT. This sequence joins TRBV25-1 and TRBJ1-1; D remains unclear. V was cut by 4 bases and J by 3 bases, with 9 bases left in between. The CDR3 is made up of 13 amino acids. Germline values: CDR1 MGHDK, CDR2 SYGVNS.

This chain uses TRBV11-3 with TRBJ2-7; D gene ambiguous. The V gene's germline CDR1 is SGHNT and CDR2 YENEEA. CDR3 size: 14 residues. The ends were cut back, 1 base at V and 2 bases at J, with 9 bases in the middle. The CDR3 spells CASSLAAGAYEQYF. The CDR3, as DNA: TGTGCCAGCAGCTTAGCGGCCGGAGCCTACGAGCAGTACTTC.

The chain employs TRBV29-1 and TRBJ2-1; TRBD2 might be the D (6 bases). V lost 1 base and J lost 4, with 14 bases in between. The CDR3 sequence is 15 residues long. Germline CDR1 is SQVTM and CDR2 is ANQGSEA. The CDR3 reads CSVEATSLLYNEQFF. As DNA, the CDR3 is TGCAGCGTTGAAGCGACTAGTCTCCTTTACAATGAGCAGTTCTTC.

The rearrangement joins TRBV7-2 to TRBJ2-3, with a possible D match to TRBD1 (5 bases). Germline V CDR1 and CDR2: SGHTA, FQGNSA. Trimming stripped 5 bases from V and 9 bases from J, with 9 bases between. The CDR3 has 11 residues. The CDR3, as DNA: TGTGCCAGCAGCCCCCAGGGCACGCAGTATTTT. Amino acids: CASSPQGTQYF. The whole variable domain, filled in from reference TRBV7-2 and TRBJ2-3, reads GAGVSQSPSNKVTEKGKDVELRCDPISGHTALYWYRQSLGQGLEFLIYFQGNSAPDKSGLPSDRFSAERTGGSVSTLTIQRTQQEDSAVYLCASSPQGTQYFGPGTRLTVL.

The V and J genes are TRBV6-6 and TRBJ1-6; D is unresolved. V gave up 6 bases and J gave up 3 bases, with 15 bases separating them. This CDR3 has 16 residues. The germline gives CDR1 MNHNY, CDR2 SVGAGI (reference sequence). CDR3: CASSLLPGNYNSPLHF. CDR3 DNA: TGTGCCAGCAGCCTACTCCCCGGGAACTATAATTCACCCCTCCACTTT.

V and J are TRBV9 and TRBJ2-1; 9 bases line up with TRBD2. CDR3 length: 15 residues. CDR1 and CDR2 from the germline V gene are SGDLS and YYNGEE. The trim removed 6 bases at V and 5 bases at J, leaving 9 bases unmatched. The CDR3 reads CASTPAGGPNNEQFF. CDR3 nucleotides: TGTGCCAGCACCCCGGCGGGAGGGCCCAACAATGAGCAGTTCTTC.

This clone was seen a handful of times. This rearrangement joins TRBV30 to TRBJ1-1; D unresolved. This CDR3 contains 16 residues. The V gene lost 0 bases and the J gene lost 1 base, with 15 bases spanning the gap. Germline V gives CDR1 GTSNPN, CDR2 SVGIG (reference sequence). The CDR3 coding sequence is TGTGCCTGGAGTGTAGTTAAGGGAGTTACGAACACTGAAGCTTTCTTT. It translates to CAWSVVKGVTNTEAFF.

The CDR3 coding sequence is TGTGCCAGCAGTTCAGCAGGGGATGATACGCAGTATTTT. It translates to CASSSAGDDTQYF. This chain joins TRBV7-8 and TRBJ2-3; tentative D call: TRBD1 (6 bases). The CDR3 is 13 residues long. V was trimmed by 6 bases and J by 6 bases, leaving 13 bases between them. The germline V gene has CDR1 SGHVS and CDR2 FQNEAQ.

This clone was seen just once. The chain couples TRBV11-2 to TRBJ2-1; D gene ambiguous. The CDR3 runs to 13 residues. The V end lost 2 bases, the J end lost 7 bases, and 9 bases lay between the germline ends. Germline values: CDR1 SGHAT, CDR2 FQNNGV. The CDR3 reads CASSLPAANEQFF. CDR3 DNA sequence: TGTGCCAGCAGCTTACCCGCCGCGAATGAGCAGTTCTTC.

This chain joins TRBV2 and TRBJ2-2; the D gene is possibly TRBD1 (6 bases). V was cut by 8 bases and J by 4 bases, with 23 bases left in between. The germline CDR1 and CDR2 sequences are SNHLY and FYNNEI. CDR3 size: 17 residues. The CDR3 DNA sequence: TGTGCCAGCTTCCTCGGAGGCAGGGGAAGAGGCACCGGGGAGCTGTTTTTT. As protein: CASFLGGRGRGTGELFF.

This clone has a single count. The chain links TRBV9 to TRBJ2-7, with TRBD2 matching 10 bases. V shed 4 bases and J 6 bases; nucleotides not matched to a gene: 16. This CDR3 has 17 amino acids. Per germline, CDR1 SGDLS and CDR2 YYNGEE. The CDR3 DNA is TGTGCCAGCAGCTTGACTACCGGCCTAGCGGGAGCTGGCGAGCAGTACTTC. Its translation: CASSLTTGLAGAGEQYF.

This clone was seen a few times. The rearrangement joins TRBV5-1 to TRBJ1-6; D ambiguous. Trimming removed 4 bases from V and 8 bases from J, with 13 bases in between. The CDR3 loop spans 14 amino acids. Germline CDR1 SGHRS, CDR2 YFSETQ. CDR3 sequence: CASSPSNGDSPLHF. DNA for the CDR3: TGCGCCAGCAGCCCCAGCAACGGGGATTCACCCCTCCACTTT.

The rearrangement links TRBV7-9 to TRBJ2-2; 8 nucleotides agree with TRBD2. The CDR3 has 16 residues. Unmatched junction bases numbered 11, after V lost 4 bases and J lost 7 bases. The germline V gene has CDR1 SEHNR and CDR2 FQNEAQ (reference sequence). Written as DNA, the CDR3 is TGTGCCAGCAGCTCCGGGGTTAGCGGGACCAACGGGGAGCTGTTTTTT. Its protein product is CASSSGVSGTNGELFF.

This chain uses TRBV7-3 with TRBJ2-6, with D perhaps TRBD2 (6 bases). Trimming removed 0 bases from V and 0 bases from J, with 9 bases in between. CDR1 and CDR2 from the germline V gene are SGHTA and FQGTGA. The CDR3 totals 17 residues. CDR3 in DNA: TGTGCCAGCAGCTTAACGGGGGGTGGCTCTGGGGCCAACGTCCTGACTTTC. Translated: CASSLTGGGSGANVLTF. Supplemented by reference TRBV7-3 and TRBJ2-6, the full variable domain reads GAGVSQTPSNKVTEKGKYVELRCDPISGHTALYWYRQSLGQGPEFLIYFQGTGAADDSGLPNDRFFAVRPEGSVSTLKIQRTERGDSAVYLCASSLTGGGSGANVLTFGAGSRLTVL.

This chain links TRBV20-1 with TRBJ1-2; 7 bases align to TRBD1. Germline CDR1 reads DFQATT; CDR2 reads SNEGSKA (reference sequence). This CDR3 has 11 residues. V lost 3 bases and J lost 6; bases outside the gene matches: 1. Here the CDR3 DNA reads TGCAGTGCTAGTGACAGGGATGGCTACACCTTC. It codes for CSASDRDGYTF.

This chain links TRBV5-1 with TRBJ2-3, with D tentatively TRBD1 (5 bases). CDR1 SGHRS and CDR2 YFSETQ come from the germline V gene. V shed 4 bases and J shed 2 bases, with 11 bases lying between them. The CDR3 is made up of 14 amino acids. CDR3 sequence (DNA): TGCGCCAGCAGCCGTCTGGGGCCCACAGATACGCAGTATTTT. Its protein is CASSRLGPTDTQYF.

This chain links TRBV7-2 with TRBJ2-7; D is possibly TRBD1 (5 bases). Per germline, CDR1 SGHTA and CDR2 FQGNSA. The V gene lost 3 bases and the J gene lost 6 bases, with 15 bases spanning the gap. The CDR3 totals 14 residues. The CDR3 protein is CASSFWWDQGEQYF. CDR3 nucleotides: TGTGCCAGCAGCTTTTGGTGGGATCAGGGCGAGCAGTACTTC.

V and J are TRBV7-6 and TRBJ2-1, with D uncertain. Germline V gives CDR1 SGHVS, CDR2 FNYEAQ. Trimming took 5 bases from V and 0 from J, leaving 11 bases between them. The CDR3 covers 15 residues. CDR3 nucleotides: TGTGCCAGCAGCGCTACACGGAGCTCCTACAATGAGCAGTTCTTC. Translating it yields CASSATRSSYNEQFF.

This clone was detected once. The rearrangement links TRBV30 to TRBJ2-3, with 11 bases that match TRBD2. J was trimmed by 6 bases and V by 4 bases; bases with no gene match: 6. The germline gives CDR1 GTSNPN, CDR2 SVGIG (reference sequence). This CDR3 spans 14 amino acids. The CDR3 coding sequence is TGTGCCTGGAATGAACTAGCGGGAGCGGATACGCAGTATTTT. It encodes CAWNELAGADTQYF.